This entry features one T cell receptor beta chain sequence. It has no known antigen specificity. Per-nucleotide qualities are absent, and no much larger clonotype sits a single base away. Whole blood was collected in K2EDTA tubes by collaborating institutions according to the institutions' own protocols. For TCRbeta analysis, collaborators shipped samples in one of three forms: frozen whole blood, isolated PBMCs, or DNA extracted from either of those sample types. TCRbeta CDR3 regions were amplified from genomic DNA using the immunoSEQ Assay, a bias-controlled multiplex PCR. Per the source publication's procedure: The number of nucleated cells in each sample was estimated by amplification of reference gene primers within the assay. To quantify the absolute abundance of each unique TCRbeta CDR3 rearrangement, sequence reads were collapsed and filtered. Productive Simpson clonality was computed per sample as the square root of Simpson's diversity index over productive rearrangements. TCRdb took this table from immuneACCESS and kept in-frame rearrangements with V and J called. Such tables lack part of the clones; where checked against another copy, unresolved V genes explain under half of the gap, and the rest is unexplained. V, J and clone size were drawn from that table, and D and trimming were deduced from the DNA. Present in this sample are around 150,000 clones, roughly four fifths of which were seen just once. The ten largest clones add up to around a fifth of the sample.

The germline ends are 6 bases apart after V is trimmed by 6 bases and J by 3 bases. CDR1 and CDR2, looked up from the germline V gene, are ENHRY and SYGVKD. From cysteine to phenylalanine, the CDR3 is 12 amino acids long. Of all the DNA, just the CDR3 is kept, 36 bases in frame from base 1. The data were obtained in a study of blood T cell repertoires in COVID-19 (dated by TCRdb to 2019 to 2021). In terms of the full investigation: The collaborator samples originated in the United States, Italy and Spain and spanned the acute and convalescent phases of COVID-19. The repertoires were released in a freely available public database intended as a resource for research on the immune response to SARS-CoV-2. The dataset comprised deeply sampled blood TCRbeta repertoires from subjects exposed to, actively infected with, or recovered from COVID-19. Sample metadata almost always included a de-identified subject ID, COVID-19 status, age in years and sex. The samples were drawn from two sources: the first 160 participants of the ongoing ImmuneRACE study, and 1,000 to 1,500 subjects contributed by 6 global collaborators. The prospective study material was composed of cDNA or gDNA derived from T cells, B-cell-depleted T cells, or PBMCs. Where available, HLA class I and class II types were taken from metadata supplied by the sample provider and were not determined by assay-based typing. Broader findings and caveats from the paper: The amount of clinical and demographic metadata varied by source and participant and was provided uncurated.

The sequence is built from TRBV10-3 and TRBJ1-5; the D gene is perhaps TRBD1, from 5 matching bases. The origin of this receptor is a woman older than 75 with acute or convalescent COVID-19. Sequencing was done on a sample of peripheral blood. The CDR3 amino acid sequence is: CAIRTDNQPQHF. In nucleotides, the sequence is TGTGCCATCAGGACAGACAATCAGCCCCAGCATTTT.